This T cell receptor beta chain was found in a study of blood T cell repertoires in COVID-19. Turning to the study itself: The samples span acute and convalescent COVID-19 from the United States, Italy and Spain. The analysed material was cDNA or gDNA that came from T cells, B-cell-depleted T cells, or PBMCs.

In the authors' methods: For nucleated cells, counts were estimated from reference gene primer amplification. Libraries were prepared by immunoSEQ multiplex PCR; TCRdb keeps only in-frame clonotypes and omits some of them. D and trimming were read from the DNA, whereas the V and J calls and clone size are those reported in that table. The profile shows around 180,000 clones, 85% to 90% of them singletons. The sample consisted of peripheral blood. This clonotype was obtained from a young woman with active or convalescent COVID-19.

CDR3 amino acids: CASRAGGFKYEQFF. CDR3 DNA sequence: TGTGCCAGCAGAGCGGGGGGCTTTAAATATGAGCAGTTCTTC. The rearrangement uses TRBV6-5 and TRBJ2-1; 9 nucleotides align to TRBD2. Trimming removed 6 bases from V and 8 bases from J; junction bases left unmatched: 8. Germline loops: CDR1 MNHEY, CDR2 SVGAGI. The CDR3 sequence is 14 residues long.